This paragraph covers one TCR beta chain sequence. The data were taken from a study of T cells in Graves' hyperthyroidism and ophthalmopathy. As for the study in general: Initial diagnosis, before any treatment, was when peripheral blood was collected.

Germline trimming cut 8 bases from V and 5 bases from J; bases unmatched to any gene: 5. The CDR3 is made up of 12 amino acids. Lactation, pregnancy, other autoimmune disease or uncontrolled infection led to exclusion of patients. RNA transcripts were the template for amplifying TCR beta CDR3 regions. The HTBI primer set served for first-round RT-PCR of the TCR CDR3. TCRdb re-called the multiplex PCR reads through MiXCR, storing one row per CDR3 protein. Of a few hundred thousand distinct CDR3 sequences in the sample, 20% were seen once. The sequenced sample was blood. This receptor was identified in a man aged 18 to 29 with Graves' hyperthyroidism. The V gene is TRBV12-3 or TRBV12-4, the J gene TRBJ2-7, with 8 bases matching TRBD1. The CDR3 DNA follows: TGTGCCAGCGCGACAGGGGTTGACGAGCAGTACTTC. Translating it yields CASATGVDEQYF.